The 20 T cell receptor beta chains presented below share a single source sample, sequenced in a study of CD8+CD57+ T cells in acquired aplastic anemia. Genomic DNA, the template, was used for profiling of the TCR beta VDJ and CDR3. From the reads, TCRdb called clonotypes with MiXCR, one entry per CDR3 protein. The table includes about 210,000 distinct CDR3 sequences, over 55% detected once. Material for sequencing was sorted CD4+, CD8+, or CD8+CD57+ T cells (not recorded which) from PBMCs. The origin of the receptors is a human donor in good health.

This sequence joins TRBV9 and TRBJ2-5, with 9 bases lining up with TRBD1. This CDR3 is 15 amino acids long. Germline V lookup: CDR1 SGDLS, CDR2 YYNGEE. The ends lost 3 bases at V and 5 bases at J; junction bases unmatched: 8. CDR3 amino acids: CASSEWGQGVETQYF. Written as DNA, the CDR3 is TGTGCCAGCAGCGAATGGGGACAGGGAGTGGAGACCCAGTACTTC.

This clonotype was picked up a small number of times. It may be a read error: a sequence one base away is much more abundant. Written as DNA, the CDR3 is TGCAGCGTTGAAGACTCGGGCGAGCAGTACTTC. Translated, it gives CSVEDSGEQYF. The V gene is TRBV20-1, the J gene TRBJ2-7; D is unresolved. The CDR3 has 11 amino acids. Germline V gene data show CDR1 as DFQATT and CDR2 as SNEGSKA (reference sequence).

CDR3 loop: CASSLRSQPQHF. DNA of the CDR3: TGTGCCAGCAGCCTAAGGTCTCAGCCCCAGCATTTT. V and J are TRBV7-8 and TRBJ1-5, with D unclear. Germline CDR1 and CDR2: SGHVS and FQNEAQ. The V and J ends lost 5 bases and 6 bases respectively, with 8 bases between them. There are 12 residues in the CDR3.

J is TRBJ1-3 and V is TRBV5-5, with D hard to call. Trimming removed 7 bases at V and 3 bases at J, with 5 bases between. Per the germline V gene, CDR1 is SGHKS and CDR2 is YYEKEE (reference sequence). This CDR3 region has 11 residues. This chain's CDR3 is CASQLGNTIYF. The DNA of the CDR3 is TGTGCCAGCCAGCTTGGAAACACCATATATTTT. Full variable domain (missing parts from reference TRBV5-5 and TRBJ1-3): DAGVTQSPTHLIKTRGQQVTLRCSPISGHKSVSWYQQVLGQGPQFIFQYYEKEERGRGNFPDRFSARQFPNYSSELNVNALLLGDSALYLCASQLGNTIYFGEGSWLTVV.

This clonotype occurred a few times. The chain combines TRBV15 with TRBJ2-6; 8 bases line up with TRBD1. The CDR3 has 17 residues. V lost 2 bases, J lost 1 base, and 4 bases stayed unmatched. CDR1 is LNHNV and CDR2 is YYDKDF in the germline V gene (reference sequence). As DNA, the CDR3 is TGTGCCACCAGCAGAACGGGACAGGCGTCTGGGGCCAACGTCCTGACTTTC. This encodes CATSRTGQASGANVLTF.

A word on this clonotype: In this CDR3 the conserved last residue, phenylalanine or tryptophan, is missing, so a read error is likely. No DNA is shown, since the ends of the CDR3 on it are uncertain; the CDR3 is the one TCRdb lists. J is TRBJ2-3 and V is TRBV6-4; the D segment call TRBD1 is taken from the table without a DNA check. The length of the CDR3 is 9 amino acids, counting both ends. Germline V CDR1 and CDR2: MRHNA, SNTAGT. The CDR3 spells CASSQVIRQ.

This chain uses TRBV18 with TRBJ2-5, with 8 bases fitting TRBD1. This CDR3 has 15 amino acids. Trimming at V came to 4 bases and at J to 4 bases, leaving 8 bases not matched to a gene. Germline assignment: CDR1 KGHSH and CDR2 LQKENI. The CDR3: CASSRQQGAGETQYF. DNA for the CDR3: TGTGCCAGCTCACGTCAGCAGGGGGCGGGAGAGACCCAGTACTTC.

V is TRBV12-3 or TRBV12-4 and J is TRBJ2-3; 11 bases map to TRBD2. Trimming cost V 6 bases and J 3 bases; bases outside gene matches: 2. The CDR3 has 14 residues. The CDR3 here is CASRASGGTDTQYF. In nucleotides, the CDR3 is TGTGCCAGCAGGGCTAGCGGGGGGACAGATACGCAGTATTTT.

V is TRBV10-2 and J is TRBJ2-7, with D perhaps matching TRBD1 or TRBD2 (5 bases each). The CDR3 runs 14 residues. Per germline, CDR1 WSHSY and CDR2 SAAADI. Deletions cut 7 bases from V and 2 bases from J, with 15 bases between. The CDR3 region is CASTKLGEPYEQYF. CDR3 in DNA: TGCGCCAGCACCAAATTAGGGGAGCCCTACGAGCAGTACTTC.

This chain uses TRBV11-2 with TRBJ2-7; unclear D gene. Trimming left V 0 bases short and J 2 bases short, with 5 bases between. The CDR3 consists of 13 residues. Germline CDR1 reads SGHAT; CDR2 reads FQNNGV. The CDR3 loop is CASSLDDPYEQYF. CDR3 bases: TGTGCCAGCAGCTTAGATGATCCCTACGAGCAGTACTTC.

CDR3 sequence: CASSVSGQQGTDTQYF. CDR3 in DNA: TGTGCCAGCAGTGTGTCGGGACAGCAGGGCACAGATACGCAGTATTTT. The J gene is TRBJ2-3, the V gene TRBV2; TRBD1 aligns across 7 bases. This CDR3 comprises 16 residues. V trimming: 4 bases; J trimming: 1 base; junction bases outside the gene matches: 8. Germline lookup yields CDR1 SNHLY and CDR2 FYNNEI.

Regarding this clonotype: The junction and the germline gene differ at one end; a read error may be behind it. The chain carries TRBV25-1 and TRBJ1-1; D may be TRBD1 (6 bases). The CDR3 spans 15 residues. Germline loops: CDR1 MGHDK, CDR2 SYGVNS. The CDR3 region has the DNA TGTGCCAGCAGCGAATCCGGCGGGGGCGTCACTGAAGCTTTCTTT. Its protein is CASSESGGGVTEAFF.

With respect to this clonotype: One junction end disagrees with the germline gene, perhaps due to a read error. CDR3 nucleotide sequence: TGTGCCAGCAGCTTCACCTGGGAGTCAGGGGGAGATTATGGGTACACCTTC. Its protein product is CASSFTWESGGDYGYTF. This chain connects TRBV11-2 to TRBJ1-2, with 7 bases identical to TRBD1. Per the germline V gene, CDR1 is SGHAT and CDR2 is FQNNGV. This CDR3 has 17 residues.

The CDR3 is CASSIVSGAETQYF. CDR3 bases: TGTGCCAGTAGTATAGTTTCGGGAGCGGAGACCCAGTACTTC. This sequence joins TRBV19 and TRBJ2-5; D perhaps matches TRBD2 (6 bases). Trimming took 1 base from V and 5 from J, leaving 11 bases between them. The CDR3 runs 14 residues. The germline V gene encodes CDR1 LNHDA and CDR2 SQIVND (reference sequence).

The rearrangement links TRBV5-8 to TRBJ2-7; D possibly corresponds to TRBD1 (5 bases). Germline CDR1 SGHTS, CDR2 YDEGEE. The CDR3 runs 15 residues. Trimming pared 2 bases from V and 3 bases from J, leaving 15 bases between. CDR3 residues: CASSFMFGQDYEQYF. Written as DNA, the CDR3 is TGTGCCAGCAGCTTCATGTTTGGACAAGACTACGAGCAGTACTTC.

The chain couples TRBV5-1 to TRBJ1-6; 7 nucleotides align to TRBD1. The CDR3 runs 16 residues. V trimming: 0 bases; J trimming: 10 bases; junction bases outside the gene matches: 10. The germline V gene encodes CDR1 SGHRS and CDR2 YFSETQ. In DNA, the CDR3 is TGCGCCAGCAGCTTGGAGTTGACAGGGCCGGGGTCACCCCTCCACTTT. Translating it yields CASSLELTGPGSPLHF.

The chain uses TRBV19 and TRBJ2-1; tentatively, D is TRBD1 (5 bases). The V gene lost 7 bases and the J gene lost 2 bases, with 12 bases spanning the gap. The CDR3 has 14 amino acids. Per the germline V gene, CDR1 is LNHDA and CDR2 is SQIVND (reference sequence). This CDR3 is CASNFLGAYNEQFF. In nucleotides, the CDR3 is TGTGCCAGTAATTTTCTAGGGGCCTACAATGAGCAGTTCTTC. Full variable domain (remainder filled in from reference TRBV19 and TRBJ2-1): DGGITQSPKYLFRKEGQNVTLSCEQNLNHDAMYWYRQDPGQGLRLIYYSQIVNDFQKGDIAEGYSVSREKKESFPLTVTSAQKNPTAFYLCASNFLGAYNEQFFGPGTRLTVL.

This clonotype was counted at least ten times. CDR3 sequence (DNA): TGTGCCAGCAGCTCTCCGACGGGTGAGGGCTTAGGCTACACCTTC. Its translation: CASSSPTGEGLGYTF. The chain is built from TRBV7-9 and TRBJ1-2; D remains ambiguous. V was pared by 4 bases and J by 8 bases, with 20 bases between. CDR3 length: 15 amino acids. Germline CDR1 SEHNR, CDR2 FQNEAQ (reference sequence). Full variable domain (missing parts from reference TRBV7-9 and TRBJ1-2): DTGVSQNPRHKITKRGQNVTFRCDPISEHNRLYWYRQTLGQGPEFLTYFQNEAQLEKSRLLSDRFSAERPKGSFSTLEIQRTEQGDSAMYLCASSSPTGEGLGYTFGSGTRLTVV.

This clonotype was recorded at least ten times. The genes are TRBV6-2 or TRBV6-3 and TRBJ2-7; D may be TRBD2 (5 bases). V was pared by 0 bases and J by 2 bases, with 5 bases between. The CDR3 extends over 13 amino acids. Germline-derived CDR1 and CDR2 are MNHEY and SVGEGT. The CDR3 nucleotides read TGTGCCAGCAGTTACTCGAGGGCCTACGAGCAGTACTTC. This gives the protein CASSYSRAYEQYF.

V gene TRBV6-4 combines with J gene TRBJ2-3; 9 bases are a match to TRBD2. The CDR3 covers 16 residues. Germline CDR1 and CDR2: MRHNA and SNTAGT. J was trimmed by 1 base and V by 5 bases; bases with no gene match: 7. The CDR3 DNA reads TGTGCCAGCAGTTTTAGCGGGAGCTCTGGCACAGATACGCAGTATTTT. Translated, it gives CASSFSGSSGTDTQYF.